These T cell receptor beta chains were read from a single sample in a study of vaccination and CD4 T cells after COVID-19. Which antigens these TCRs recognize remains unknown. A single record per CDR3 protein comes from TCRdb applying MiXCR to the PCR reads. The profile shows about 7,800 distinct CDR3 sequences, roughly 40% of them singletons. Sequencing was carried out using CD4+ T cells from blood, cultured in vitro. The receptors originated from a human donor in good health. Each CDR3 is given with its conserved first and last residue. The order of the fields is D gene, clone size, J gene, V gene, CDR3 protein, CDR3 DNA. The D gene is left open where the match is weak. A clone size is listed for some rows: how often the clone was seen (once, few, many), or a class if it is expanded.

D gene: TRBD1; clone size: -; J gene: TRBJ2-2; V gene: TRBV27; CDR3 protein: CASSALGQGRTGELFF; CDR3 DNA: TGTGCCAGCAGTGCCCTCGGACAGGGGAGGACCGGGGAGCTGTTTTTT
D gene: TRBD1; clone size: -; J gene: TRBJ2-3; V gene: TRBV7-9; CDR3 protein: CASSLSRTGGSKNLDTQYF; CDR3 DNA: TGTGCCAGCAGCTTATCTAGGACAGGGGGCTCGAAAAATCTTGATACGCAGTATTTT
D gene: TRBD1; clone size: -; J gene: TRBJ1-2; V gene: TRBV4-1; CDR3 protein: CASSLNPGQGYYGYTF; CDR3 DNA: TGCGCCAGCAGTCTAAACCCGGGACAGGGGTACTATGGCTACACCTTC
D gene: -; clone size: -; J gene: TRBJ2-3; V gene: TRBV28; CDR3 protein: CASSPSGVGTDTQYF; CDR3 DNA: TGTGCCAGCAGCCCTTCTGGGGTGGGCACAGATACGCAGTATTTT
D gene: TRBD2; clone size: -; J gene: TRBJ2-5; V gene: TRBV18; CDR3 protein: CASSLLAVQETQYF; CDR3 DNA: TGTGCCAGCTCACTCCTAGCGGTACAAGAGACCCAGTACTTC
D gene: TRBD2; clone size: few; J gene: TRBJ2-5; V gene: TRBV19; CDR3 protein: CASSDRWEGETQYF; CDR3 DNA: TGTGCCAGTAGTGACCGCTGGGAGGGAGAGACCCAGTACTTC
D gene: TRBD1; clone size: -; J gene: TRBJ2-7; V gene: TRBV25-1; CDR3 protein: CASSEPGQGAYEQYF; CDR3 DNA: TGTGCCAGCAGTGAACCGGGACAGGGGGCCTACGAGCAGTACTTC
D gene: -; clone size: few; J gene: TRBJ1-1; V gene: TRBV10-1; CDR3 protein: CASSDNGGTEAFF; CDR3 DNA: TGCGCCAGCAGTGATAACGGGGGCACTGAAGCTTTCTTT
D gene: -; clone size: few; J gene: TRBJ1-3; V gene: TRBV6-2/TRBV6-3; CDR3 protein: CASTRGSGNTIYF; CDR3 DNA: TGTGCCAGCACGAGGGGCTCTGGAAACACCATATATTTT
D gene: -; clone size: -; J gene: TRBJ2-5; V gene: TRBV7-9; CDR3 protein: CASSRAGTAGETQYF; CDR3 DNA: TGTGCCAGCAGCCGAGCCGGGACGGCGGGCGAGACCCAGTACTTC
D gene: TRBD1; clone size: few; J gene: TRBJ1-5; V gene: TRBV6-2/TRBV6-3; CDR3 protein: CASSKGQGGLSNQPQHF; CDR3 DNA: TGTGCCAGCAGCAAAGGACAGGGAGGTCTTTCGAATCAGCCCCAGCATTTT
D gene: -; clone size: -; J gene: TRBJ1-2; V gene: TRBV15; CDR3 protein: CATSRDRGTNYGYTF; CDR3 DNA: TGTGCCACCAGCAGAGATAGGGGAACCAACTATGGCTACACCTTC
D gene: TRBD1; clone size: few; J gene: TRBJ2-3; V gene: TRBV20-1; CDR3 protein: CSALQQGATDTQYF; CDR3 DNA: TGCAGTGCCCTTCAGCAGGGGGCCACAGATACGCAGTATTTT
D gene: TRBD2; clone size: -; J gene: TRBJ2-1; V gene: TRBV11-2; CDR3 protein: CASSLLGAGGLNEQFF; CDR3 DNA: TGTGCCAGCAGCTTATTAGGGGCGGGGGGGCTTAATGAGCAGTTCTTC
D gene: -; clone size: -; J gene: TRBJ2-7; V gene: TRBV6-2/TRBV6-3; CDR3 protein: CASARRLGPGSGEQYF; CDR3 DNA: TGTGCCAGCGCCCGAAGATTGGGCCCTGGTTCGGGTGAGCAGTACTTC
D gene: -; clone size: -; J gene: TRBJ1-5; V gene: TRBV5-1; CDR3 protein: CASSLSGTIMQPQHF; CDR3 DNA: TGCGCCAGCAGCTTGTCCGGGACAATTATGCAGCCCCAGCATTTT
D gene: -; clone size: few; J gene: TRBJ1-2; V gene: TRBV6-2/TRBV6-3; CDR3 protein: CASSDSVYGYTF; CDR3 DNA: TGTGCCAGCAGTGACAGTGTGTATGGCTACACCTTC
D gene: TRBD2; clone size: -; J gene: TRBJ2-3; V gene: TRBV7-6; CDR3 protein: CASSWTSGGRGTDTQYF; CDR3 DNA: TGTGCCAGCAGCTGGACTAGCGGGGGACGTGGCACAGATACGCAGTATTTT
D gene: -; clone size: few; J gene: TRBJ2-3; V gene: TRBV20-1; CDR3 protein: CSASSRVATDTQYF; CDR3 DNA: TGCAGTGCTAGCTCTCGCGTGGCCACAGATACGCAGTATTTT
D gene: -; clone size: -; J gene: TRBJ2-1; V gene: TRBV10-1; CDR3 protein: CASSESSGVNEQFF; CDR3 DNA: TGCGCCAGCAGTGAGTCGTCGGGGGTCAATGAGCAGTTCTTC
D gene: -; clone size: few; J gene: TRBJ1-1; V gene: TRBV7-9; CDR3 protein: CASSPTGQAKTMNTEAFF; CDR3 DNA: TGTGCCAGCAGCCCCACTGGGCAGGCTAAAACCATGAACACTGAAGCTTTCTTT
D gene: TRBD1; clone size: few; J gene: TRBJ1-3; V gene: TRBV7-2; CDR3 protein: CASSIEGTGIGNTIYF; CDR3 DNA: TGTGCCAGCAGCATTGAGGGGACAGGGATTGGAAACACCATATATTTT
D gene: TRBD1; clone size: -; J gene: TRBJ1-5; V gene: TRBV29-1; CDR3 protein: CSPPGQMNQPQHF; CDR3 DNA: TGCAGCCCCCCGGGACAGATGAATCAGCCCCAGCATTTT
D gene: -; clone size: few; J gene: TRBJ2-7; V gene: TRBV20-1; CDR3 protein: CSARETYEQYF; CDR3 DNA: TGCAGTGCTAGAGAAACCTACGAGCAGTACTTC
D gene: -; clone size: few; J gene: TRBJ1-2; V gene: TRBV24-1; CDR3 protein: CATSDLPPDSYRNYGYTF; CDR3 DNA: TGTGCCACCAGTGATTTACCCCCCGACAGTTACCGAAACTATGGCTACACCTTC
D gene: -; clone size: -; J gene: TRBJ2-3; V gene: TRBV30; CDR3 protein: CAWSVETDTQYF; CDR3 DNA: TGTGCCTGGAGTGTAGAAACAGATACGCAGTATTTT
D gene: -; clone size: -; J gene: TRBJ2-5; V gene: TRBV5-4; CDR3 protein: CASSPGHPQETQYF; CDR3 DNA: TGTGCCAGCAGCCCGGGACATCCCCAAGAGACCCAGTACTTC
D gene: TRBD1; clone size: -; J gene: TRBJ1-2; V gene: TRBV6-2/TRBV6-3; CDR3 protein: CASSYRGQTAF; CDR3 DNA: TGTGCCAGCAGTTACAGGGGACAGACCGCCTTC
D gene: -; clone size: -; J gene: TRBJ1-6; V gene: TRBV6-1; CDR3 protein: CASSTLTGGGKYNSPLHF; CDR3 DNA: TGTGCCAGCAGTACCTTGACGGGGGGAGGAAAGTATAATTCACCCCTCCACTTT
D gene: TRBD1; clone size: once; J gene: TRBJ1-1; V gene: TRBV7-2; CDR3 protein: CASTHTGTGTGTEAFF; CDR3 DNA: TGTGCCAGCACCCACACCGGGACAGGGACGGGCACTGAAGCTTTCTTT
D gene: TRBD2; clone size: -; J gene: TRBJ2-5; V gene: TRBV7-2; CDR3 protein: CASSQEPLAGGTQYF; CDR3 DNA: TGTGCCAGCAGCCAAGAGCCCCTAGCGGGCGGAACCCAGTACTTC